The 23 T cell receptor beta chains reported below all come from one sample, sequenced in a study of cytomegalovirus exposure and HLA in healthy donors. The method was immunoSEQ multiplex PCR; TCRdb's version includes in-frame clones alone and lacks a portion of them. Among approximately 100,000 clones, 85% to 90% were seen once, and the ten largest hold roughly 2.1%. The sequenced sample was PBMCs. The receptors originated from a woman between 18 and 30 years old in good health and CMV-seronegative.

The chain uses TRBV4-3 and TRBJ1-2; D ambiguous. With 1 base removed from V and 7 bases from J, the gap between germline ends came to 16 bases. The length of the CDR3 is 15 residues. CDR1 and CDR2 from the germline V gene are LGHNA and YSLEER. The CDR3 DNA is TGCGCCAGCAGCCAAGGGGAGGGAGTCCTGGGTGGCTACACCTTC. This sequence encodes CASSQGEGVLGGYTF.

The J gene is TRBJ2-2, the V gene TRBV28, with TRBD1 identical over 10 bases. Losses at the gene ends were 5 bases for V and 3 bases for J; bases not matched to a gene: 6. The CDR3 totals 16 residues. Germline loops: CDR1 MDHEN, CDR2 SYDVKM. CDR3 amino acids: CASSDRDRGDTGELFF. The CDR3 bases are TGTGCCAGCAGTGACCGGGACAGGGGTGACACCGGGGAGCTGTTTTTT.

The J gene is TRBJ1-2, the V gene TRBV9, with TRBD1 as a possible D gene (6 bases). The CDR3 covers 13 residues. Trimming took 4 bases from V and 8 from J, leaving 15 bases between them. Looked up from germline, CDR1 is SGDLS and CDR2 is YYNGEE. The chain's CDR3 is CASSLNRVDGYTF. CDR3 coding DNA: TGTGCCAGCAGCTTAAACAGGGTGGACGGCTACACCTTC. The full variable domain, its missing parts supplied by reference TRBV9 and TRBJ1-2, is DSGVTQTPKHLITATGQRVTLRCSPRSGDLSVYWYQQSLDQGLQFLIQYYNGEERAKGNILERFSAQQFPDLHSELNLSSLELGDSALYFCASSLNRVDGYTFGSGTRLTVV.

CDR3 DNA: TGTGCCAGCAGCGGGAAGGGATTCTCCTACAATGAGCAGTTCTTC. Translated: CASSGKGFSYNEQFF. V gene TRBV27 combines with J gene TRBJ2-1; a possible D gene is TRBD2 (5 bases). CDR3 length: 15 residues. V was pared by 6 bases and J by 0 bases, with 12 bases between. Germline V CDR1 and CDR2: MNHEY, SMNVEV (reference sequence).

J is TRBJ1-2 and V is TRBV5-1; D call uncertain. CDR1 is SGHRS, CDR2 YFSETQ, per germline. Trimming cost V 3 bases and J 5 bases, with 11 bases left between them. The length of the CDR3 is 13 residues. The CDR3 nucleotides read TGCGCCAGCAGCTCGCGACGGGATTATGGCTACACCTTC. Its protein is CASSSRRDYGYTF. Based on the CDR3 plus reference TRBV5-1 and TRBJ1-2, the full variable domain is KAGVTQTPRYLIKTRGQQVTLSCSPISGHRSVSWYQQTPGQGLQFLFEYFSETQRNKGNFPGRFSGRQFSNSRSEMNVSTLELGDSALYLCASSSRRDYGYTFGSGTRLTVV.

This clone was observed a single time. This chain joins TRBV28 and TRBJ2-5; D is possibly TRBD2 (5 bases). In germline, CDR1 is MDHEN, CDR2 SYDVKM. The length of the CDR3 is 17 residues. Trimming shortened V by 4 bases and J by 4 bases, and 22 bases separated the two germline ends. The CDR3: CASSSPVVGVWGETQYF. The CDR3 nucleotides are TGTGCCAGCAGTTCACCTGTTGTGGGAGTATGGGGAGAGACCCAGTACTTC.

This chain connects TRBV5-1 to TRBJ2-4, with a possible D match to TRBD1 (5 bases). Germline assignment: CDR1 SGHRS and CDR2 YFSETQ. The CDR3 is made up of 14 amino acids. V lost 2 bases to trimming and J lost 6 bases, with 12 bases between them. The CDR3 bases are TGCGCCAGCAGCTTACAACGGACATCAAACATTCAGTACTTC. As protein: CASSLQRTSNIQYF.

The chain links TRBV7-2 to TRBJ2-7; 7 bases fit TRBD2. With V trimmed by 5 bases and J by 6 bases, 10 bases remained unmatched. The CDR3 contains 14 residues. Germline assignment: CDR1 SGHTA and CDR2 FQGNSA. The CDR3: CASSPNRQRGEQYF. As DNA, the CDR3 is TGTGCCAGCAGCCCGAACCGACAGCGGGGCGAGCAGTACTTC.

This sequence joins TRBV2 and TRBJ2-5; D remains ambiguous. Trimming cost V 7 bases and J 2 bases, with 11 bases left between them. Germline assignment: CDR1 SNHLY and CDR2 FYNNEI. The CDR3 loop spans 13 amino acids. CDR3 sequence reads: CASIIRRQETQYF. CDR3 DNA sequence: TGTGCCAGCATAATCCGGAGACAAGAGACCCAGTACTTC.

The gene calls are TRBV13 and TRBJ1-2; D is uncertain. Germline CDR1 is PRHDT and CDR2 is FYEKMQ (reference sequence). V lost 5 bases and J lost 7, with 8 bases in between. The CDR3 has 11 amino acids. The CDR3 reads CASSPGSGYTF. CDR3 DNA sequence: TGTGCCAGCAGCCCGGGGTCTGGCTACACCTTC.

V usage is TRBV18 and J usage is TRBJ1-1; D perhaps matches TRBD1 (5 bases). V lost 5 bases to trimming and J lost 1 base, with 14 bases between them. This CDR3 is built from 15 residues. CDR1 is KGHSH and CDR2 is LQKENI in the germline V gene. CDR3 sequence reads: CASSGVGTGNTEAFF. CDR3 DNA sequence: TGTGCCAGCTCAGGGGTAGGAACAGGGAACACTGAAGCTTTCTTT.

The V call is TRBV9, the J call TRBJ2-3, with 8 bases lining up with TRBD2. Germline V gene data show CDR1 as SGDLS and CDR2 as YYNGEE. V lost 5 bases, J lost 2 bases, and 7 bases stayed unmatched. The CDR3 runs to 15 residues. CDR3 in amino acids: CASSTSGGYTDTQYF. CDR3 in DNA: TGTGCCAGCAGTACAAGCGGGGGATACACAGATACGCAGTATTTT.

This chain links TRBV19 with TRBJ2-3; maybe TRBD1 (6 bases). The germline V and J ends were trimmed by 2 bases and 2 bases, with 11 bases remaining between them. The CDR3 contains 15 residues. Germline-derived CDR1 and CDR2 are LNHDA and SQIVND (reference sequence). The CDR3 loop is CASSIRQGSTDTQYF. The CDR3 region has the DNA TGTGCCAGTAGTATACGGCAGGGGTCCACAGATACGCAGTATTTT.

This clone is a singleton in its sample. The rearrangement uses TRBV28 and TRBJ1-2; D possibly corresponds to TRBD1 (6 bases). The V end was cut by 3 bases, the J end by 5 bases, with 22 bases between. The V gene's germline CDR1 is MDHEN and CDR2 SYDVKM. The CDR3 is 17 residues long. The CDR3 loop reads CASSFQGTRLRMYGYTF. CDR3 DNA sequence: TGTGCCAGCAGTTTTCAGGGGACCCGTCTCCGCATGTATGGCTACACCTTC.

This clone showed up just once. The genes are TRBV7-9 and TRBJ2-7, with TRBD1 matching over 9 bases. With 5 bases clipped from V and 2 bases from J, the junction kept 7 bases outside the gene matches. The CDR3 contains 15 residues. CDR1 is SEHNR, CDR2 FQNEAQ, per germline (reference sequence). CDR3: CASSPTGGSAYEQYF. DNA for the CDR3: TGTGCCAGCAGCCCAACAGGGGGCTCCGCCTACGAGCAGTACTTC.

V gene TRBV15 combines with J gene TRBJ2-7; maybe TRBD1 (5 bases). V lost 0 bases and J 6 bases, leaving 12 bases between the germline ends. This CDR3 contains 14 residues. Germline CDR1 reads LNHNV; CDR2 reads YYDKDF (reference sequence). The chain's CDR3 is CATSRDPETAEQYF. The CDR3 DNA sequence: TGTGCCACCAGCAGAGATCCAGAGACAGCCGAGCAGTACTTC.

The V call is TRBV6-5, the J call TRBJ2-2; 11 positions agree with TRBD2. J gave up 6 bases and V 4 bases, and 4 bases lay outside the gene matches. The CDR3 covers 15 residues. From germline, CDR1 is MNHEY and CDR2 SVGAGI. The CDR3 DNA follows: TGTGCCAGCAGTTCGACTAGCGGGGACGCCGGGGAGCTGTTTTTT. Its translation is CASSSTSGDAGELFF.

The V and J genes are TRBV28 and TRBJ1-6; D gene uncertain. V lost 5 bases, J lost 5 bases, and 4 bases lay in between. The length of the CDR3 is 12 residues. The germline CDR1 and CDR2 sequences are MDHEN and SYDVKM. As DNA, the CDR3 is TGTGCCAGCAGTCCCAATAATTCACCCCTCCACTTT. As protein: CASSPNNSPLHF.

CDR3 residues: CSARMAGEQFF. DNA for the CDR3: TGCAGTGCTAGGATGGCGGGTGAGCAGTTCTTC. V gene TRBV20-1 combines with J gene TRBJ2-1; TRBD2 might be the D (5 bases). V was trimmed by 3 bases and J by 9 bases, leaving 9 bases between them. The CDR3 has 11 amino acids. CDR1 is DFQATT, CDR2 SNEGSKA, per germline (reference sequence).

This clone was counted between two and nine times. V is TRBV30 and J is TRBJ2-2; 7 bases agree with TRBD1. The germline V gene encodes CDR1 GTSNPN and CDR2 SVGIG (reference sequence). V shed 3 bases and J 5 bases; nucleotides not matched to a gene: 9. The CDR3 runs to 15 residues. Here the CDR3 DNA reads TGTGCCTGGAGCCGACGGGACAGATCGACCGGGGAGCTGTTTTTT. Amino acids: CAWSRRDRSTGELFF.

V and J are TRBV7-2 and TRBJ2-1, with D maybe TRBD2 (7 bases). Per the germline V gene, CDR1 is SGHTA and CDR2 is FQGNSA. The CDR3 runs 15 residues. Between the trimmed V and J ends, which lost 4 bases and 7 bases, there was a span of 17 bases. The CDR3 DNA follows: TGTGCCAGCAGCTCAAGACGGGGGGCAAGGAATGAGCAGTTCTTC. Its protein is CASSSRRGARNEQFF.

The chain joins TRBV6-6 to TRBJ1-3; D remains ambiguous. CDR3 length: 15 amino acids. The ends were cut back, 6 bases at V and 0 bases at J, with 12 bases in the middle. The germline V gene has CDR1 MNHNY and CDR2 SVGAGI (reference sequence). The CDR3 coding sequence is TGTGCCAGCAGCTTAACAGACTACTCTGGAAACACCATATATTTT. It encodes CASSLTDYSGNTIYF.

The rearrangement joins TRBV27 to TRBJ2-2; tentatively, D is TRBD2 (7 bases). With 2 bases removed from V and 5 bases from J, the gap between germline ends came to 24 bases. Germline values: CDR1 MNHEY, CDR2 SMNVEV (reference sequence). This CDR3 has 19 amino acids. As DNA, the CDR3 is TGTGCCAGCAGTTTAAGGGGCCCCCGGGTGGGGGGGCAGACCGGGGAGCTGTTTTTT. It encodes CASSLRGPRVGGQTGELFF.